This TCR beta chain was identified in a study of blood T cell repertoires in COVID-19. On the study more broadly: Both acute and convalescent COVID-19 samples were obtained from the United States, Italy and Spain. Sample material is recorded as cDNA or gDNA derived from T cells, B-cell-depleted T cells, or PBMCs.

Authors' analysis steps: Researchers report that nucleated cell counts were estimated from reference gene primer amplification. Only in-frame clones appear in the TCRdb table, and some are missing; sequencing was by immunoSEQ multiplex PCR. That table is the source of V, J and clone size, and D and trimming were worked out from the DNA. The sample contains hundreds of thousands of clones, approximately 79% of which appear only once. This CDR3 is built from 15 residues. The germline V gene has CDR1 SGHTA and CDR2 FQGNSA. Trimming removed 3 bases from V and 3 bases from J, with 9 bases in between. V usage is TRBV7-2 and J usage is TRBJ1-6; the D is unclear. The origin of this receptor is a woman aged 35 to 49 with active or convalescent COVID-19. The sequencing sample was made of peripheral blood. CDR3 DNA sequence: TGTGCCAGCAGCTTGGCGGATCTCTATAATTCACCCCTCCACTTT. It is translated as CASSLADLYNSPLHF.